The T cell receptor beta chain described here comes from a study of shared T cell receptors in the human thymus. This clone has more than one count but fewer than ten. Data came from immunoSEQ multiplex PCR; TCRdb stores just in-frame clones and leaves some out. The sample consists of 55,000 to 75,000 clones, roughly 96% of them appearing once. This CDR3 region has 15 residues. In germline, CDR1 is LGHNA, CDR2 YSLEER. Trimming took off 4 bases at V and 0 bases at J, with 12 bases between the two ends. The TCR comes from a human donor. The specimen sequenced was thymocytes. V gene TRBV4-3 combines with J gene TRBJ2-5, with a possible D match to TRBD2 (6 bases). CDR3 in DNA: TGCGCCAGCAGCCCCGGGACTGGAAACCAAGAGACCCAGTACTTC. It is translated as CASSPGTGNQETQYF.